The 8 T cell receptor beta chains given below trace back to one sample, sequenced in a study of T cell responses to AZD1222 COVID-19 vaccine. The table came from immunoSEQ multiplex PCR; TCRdb's copy has only in-frame clones and leaves some out. The sample has about 150,000 clones, about nine tenths seen once; the top ten hold about 5.5%. This specimen was peripheral blood, taken on day 0 of MenACWY control vaccination. The receptors originated from an adult in good health.

The chain combines TRBV30 with TRBJ2-7; D possibly corresponds to TRBD1 (6 bases). Germline values: CDR1 GTSNPN, CDR2 SVGIG (reference sequence). The CDR3 totals 13 residues. Trimming shortened V by 5 bases and J by 4 bases, and 15 bases separated the two germline ends. In DNA, the CDR3 is TGTGCCTGGGAGGAGGACAGCTCTTACGAGCAGTACTTC. Protein sequence: CAWEEDSSYEQYF.

J is TRBJ2-3 and V is TRBV28; D not certain. Trimming took 3 bases from V and 6 from J, leaving 4 bases between them. The CDR3 is 11 residues long. Germline CDR1 reads MDHEN; CDR2 reads SYDVKM. The CDR3 loop reads CASSFDDTQYF. Here the CDR3 DNA reads TGTGCCAGCAGTTTTGACGATACGCAGTATTTT.

The CDR3 loop reads CASSFLGTGELFF. The CDR3 DNA is TGTGCCAGCAGCTTCTTAGGAACCGGGGAGCTGTTTTTT. The chain couples TRBV5-4 to TRBJ2-2; no definite D call. CDR1 and CDR2 from the germline V gene are SGHNT and YYREEE (reference sequence). V lost 2 bases and J 5 bases, leaving 7 bases between the germline ends. The CDR3 consists of 13 residues.

The rearrangement links TRBV5-1 to TRBJ2-3, with TRBD1 as a possible D gene (5 bases). CDR3 length equals 15 residues. CDR1 and CDR2 from the germline V gene are SGHRS and YFSETQ. V was pared by 1 base and J by 3 bases, with 12 bases between. The CDR3 coding sequence is TGCGCCAGCAGCTTGTTAGGCAGGGCGACAGATACGCAGTATTTT. Protein sequence: CASSLLGRATDTQYF.

The chain is built from TRBV24-1 and TRBJ2-1, with 9 positions matching TRBD2. The CDR3 totals 15 residues. The V gene end was trimmed by 4 bases and the J gene end by 5 bases; junction bases not matched to a gene: 5. Germline V gene sequence: CDR1 KGHDR, CDR2 SFDVKD. CDR3 sequence (DNA): TGTGCCACCAGTGACCCGACTAGCGGCGACAATGAGCAGTTCTTC. Protein: CATSDPTSGDNEQFF.

V is TRBV6-5 and J is TRBJ1-1, with D possibly being TRBD1 (6 bases). There are 12 residues in the CDR3. V was pared by 8 bases and J by 6 bases, with 13 bases between. Germline CDR1 and CDR2: MNHEY and SVGAGI. The CDR3 protein is CASGGLLAEAFF. In DNA form, the CDR3 reads TGTGCCAGCGGGGGCCTGCTAGCTGAAGCTTTCTTT.

This clone showed up just once. The rearrangement links TRBV10-2 to TRBJ1-1; TRBD1 agrees at 8 bases. The CDR3 length is 14 residues. Germline CDR1 WSHSY, CDR2 SAAADI. The junction had 10 bases not matched to a gene; V was cut back by 8 bases and J by 5 bases. CDR3 DNA sequence: TGCGCCAGCGCATCCGGGACAGGATCTACTGAAGCTTTCTTT. It is translated as CASASGTGSTEAFF.

The chain combines TRBV18 with TRBJ2-3; 8 positions match TRBD1. Looked up from germline, CDR1 is KGHSH and CDR2 is LQKENI. V was pared by 3 bases and J by 1 base, with 27 bases of the junction left unmatched. The CDR3 is made up of 23 amino acids. CDR3 bases: TGTGCCAGCTCACCCGATTTACAGCGTAGCTCCCAGGGGGCGGAGGCCGGCACAGATACGCAGTATTTT. Translation gives CASSPDLQRSSQGAEAGTDTQYF.